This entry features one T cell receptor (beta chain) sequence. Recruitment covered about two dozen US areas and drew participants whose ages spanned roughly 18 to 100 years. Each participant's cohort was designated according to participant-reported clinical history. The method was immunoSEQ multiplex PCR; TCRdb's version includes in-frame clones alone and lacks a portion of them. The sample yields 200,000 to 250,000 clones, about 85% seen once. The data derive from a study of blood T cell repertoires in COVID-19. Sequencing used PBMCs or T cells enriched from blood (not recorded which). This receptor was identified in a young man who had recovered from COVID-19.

Here the CDR3 DNA reads TGTGCCTCCCTGAGGGAGCGGACCGGGGAGCTGTTTTTT. Protein sequence: CASLRERTGELFF. The chain carries TRBV7-9 and TRBJ2-2; weak D call: TRBD2 (5 bases). Germline V gene lookup returns CDR1 SEHNR and CDR2 FQNEAQ (reference sequence). The ends were cut back, 11 bases at V and 5 bases at J, with 15 bases in the middle. The CDR3 contains 13 residues.